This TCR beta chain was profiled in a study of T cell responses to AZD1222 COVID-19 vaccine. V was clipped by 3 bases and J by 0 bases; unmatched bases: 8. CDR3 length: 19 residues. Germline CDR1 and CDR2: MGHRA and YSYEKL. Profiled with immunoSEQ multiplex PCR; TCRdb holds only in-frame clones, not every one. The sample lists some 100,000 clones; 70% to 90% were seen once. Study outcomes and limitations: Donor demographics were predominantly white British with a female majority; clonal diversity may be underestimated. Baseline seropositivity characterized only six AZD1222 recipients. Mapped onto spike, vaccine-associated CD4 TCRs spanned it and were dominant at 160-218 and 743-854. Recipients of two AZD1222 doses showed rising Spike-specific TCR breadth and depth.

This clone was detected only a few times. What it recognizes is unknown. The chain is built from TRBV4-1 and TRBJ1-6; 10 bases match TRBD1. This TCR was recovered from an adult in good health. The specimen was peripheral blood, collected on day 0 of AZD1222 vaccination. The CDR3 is CASSQTPGQGSSYNSPLHF. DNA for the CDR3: TGCGCCAGCAGCCAGACCCCGGGACAGGGGAGCTCCTATAATTCACCCCTCCACTTT.